Shown below are 8 T cell receptor beta chains from a single sample sequenced in a study of blood T cell repertoires in COVID-19. TCRdb's table, derived via immunoSEQ multiplex PCR, lists solely in-frame clones and lacks some. The table shows some 90,000 clones, with approximately 89% occurring only once. Sequencing was done on a sample of peripheral blood. The receptors come from a man between 50 and 59 years old with acute or convalescent COVID-19.

The V gene is TRBV27, the J gene TRBJ1-1; 7 bases map to TRBD1. Trimming removed 5 bases from V and 7 bases from J; junction bases left unmatched: 7. Germline CDR1 is MNHEY and CDR2 is SMNVEV (reference sequence). CDR3 length: 13 residues. CDR3 residues: CASSTYRGGEAFF. DNA of the CDR3: TGTGCCAGCAGTACATACAGGGGCGGTGAAGCTTTCTTT.

The chain carries TRBV10-3 and TRBJ2-5, with 9 bases identical to TRBD2. Germline V gives CDR1 ENHRY, CDR2 SYGVKD. Trimming cost V 6 bases and J 2 bases; bases outside gene matches: 4. The CDR3 runs to 14 residues. The chain's CDR3 is CAISPLAGQETQYF. The CDR3 DNA follows: TGTGCCATCAGCCCACTAGCGGGTCAAGAGACCCAGTACTTC.

This clone was found once. The V and J genes are TRBV7-6 and TRBJ2-3, with a weak D call TRBD2 (5 bases). This CDR3 contains 15 residues. The V end lost 6 bases, the J end lost 4 bases, and 17 bases lay between the germline ends. Germline V gene data show CDR1 as SGHVS and CDR2 as FNYEAQ. Here the CDR3 DNA reads TGTGCCAGCAGTTTTCGGGCTAGCAGTCCAGATACGCAGTATTTT. Translated, it gives CASSFRASSPDTQYF.

The chain joins TRBV19 to TRBJ1-1; D may be TRBD1 (5 bases). The CDR3 covers 12 residues. Germline CDR1 LNHDA, CDR2 SQIVND (reference sequence). V lost 9 bases to trimming and J lost 3 bases, with 11 bases between them. The CDR3 region is CASGHTYTEAFF. The CDR3 nucleotides read TGTGCCAGCGGACACACCTACACTGAAGCTTTCTTT.

The chain carries TRBV3-1 (or the pseudogene TRBV3-2) and TRBJ2-7, with D tentatively TRBD2 (5 bases). The germline V gene has CDR1 LGHDT and CDR2 YNNKEL (reference sequence). V was clipped by 0 bases and J by 1 base, with 13 bases between them. The CDR3 length is 16 residues. The CDR3: CASSQDGGYGSYEQYF. DNA of the CDR3: TGTGCCAGCAGCCAAGATGGAGGATACGGGTCCTACGAGCAGTACTTC.

V gene TRBV5-6 combines with J gene TRBJ1-1; 8 positions agree with TRBD1. Looked up from germline, CDR1 is SGHDT and CDR2 is YYEEEE. The length of the CDR3 is 16 residues. V trimming: 3 bases; J trimming: 4 bases; junction bases outside the gene matches: 11. The CDR3 DNA sequence: TGTGCCAGCAGCTGGGGGACAGGAGGGTTGGGCACTGAAGCTTTCTTT. It encodes CASSWGTGGLGTEAFF.

The chain carries TRBV29-1 and TRBJ2-2; no definite D call. The germline CDR1 and CDR2 sequences are SQVTM and ANQGSEA. The CDR3 loop spans 10 amino acids. With 4 bases removed from V and 10 bases from J, the gap between germline ends came to 7 bases. The CDR3 reads CSVGQEELFF. The CDR3 DNA reads TGCAGCGTTGGTCAGGAGGAGCTGTTTTTT.

The chain combines TRBV19 with TRBJ2-2; perhaps TRBD2 as D (6 bases). This CDR3 has 13 amino acids. Per the germline V gene, CDR1 is LNHDA and CDR2 is SQIVND (reference sequence). V was shortened by 10 bases and J by 2 bases, with 11 bases between the two germline ends. The CDR3, as DNA: TGTGCCACGGGAGCAGGCAACACCGGGGAGCTGTTTTTT. It specifies CATGAGNTGELFF.